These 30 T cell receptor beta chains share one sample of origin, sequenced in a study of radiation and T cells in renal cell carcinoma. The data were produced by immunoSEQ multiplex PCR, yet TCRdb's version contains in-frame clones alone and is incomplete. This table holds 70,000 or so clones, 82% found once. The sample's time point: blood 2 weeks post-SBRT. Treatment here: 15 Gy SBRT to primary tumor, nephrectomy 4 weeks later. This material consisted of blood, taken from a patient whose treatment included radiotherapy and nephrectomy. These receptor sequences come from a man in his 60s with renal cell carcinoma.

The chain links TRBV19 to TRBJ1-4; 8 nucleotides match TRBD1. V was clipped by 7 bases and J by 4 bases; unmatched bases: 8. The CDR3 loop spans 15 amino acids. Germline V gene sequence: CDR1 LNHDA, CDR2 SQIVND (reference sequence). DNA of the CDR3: TGTGCCAGTACCCTGACCGGGACAGGTAATGAAAAACTGTTTTTT. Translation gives CASTLTGTGNEKLFF.

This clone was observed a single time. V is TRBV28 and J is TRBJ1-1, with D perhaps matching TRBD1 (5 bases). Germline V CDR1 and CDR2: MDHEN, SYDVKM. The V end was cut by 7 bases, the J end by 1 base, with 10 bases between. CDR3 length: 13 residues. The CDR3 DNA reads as TGTGCCAGCACTACCGGACAGAACACTGAAGCTTTCTTT. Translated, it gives CASTTGQNTEAFF.

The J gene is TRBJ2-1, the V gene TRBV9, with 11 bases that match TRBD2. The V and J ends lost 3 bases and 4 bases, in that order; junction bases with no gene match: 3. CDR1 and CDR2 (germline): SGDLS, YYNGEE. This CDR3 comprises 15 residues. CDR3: CASSARTSGYNEQFF. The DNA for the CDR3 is TGTGCCAGCAGCGCCCGGACTAGCGGGTACAATGAGCAGTTCTTC.

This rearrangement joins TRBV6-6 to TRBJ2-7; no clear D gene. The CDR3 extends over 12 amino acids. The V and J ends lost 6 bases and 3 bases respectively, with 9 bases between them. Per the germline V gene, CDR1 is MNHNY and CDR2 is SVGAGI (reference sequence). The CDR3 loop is CASSPLDYEQYF. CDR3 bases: TGTGCCAGCAGCCCCCTAGACTACGAGCAGTACTTC.

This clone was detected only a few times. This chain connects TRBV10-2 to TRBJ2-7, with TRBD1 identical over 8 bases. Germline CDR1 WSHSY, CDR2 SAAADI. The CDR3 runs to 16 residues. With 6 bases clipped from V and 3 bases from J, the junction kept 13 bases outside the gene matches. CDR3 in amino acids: CASRHSRGTGDYEQYF. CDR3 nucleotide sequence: TGCGCCAGCAGGCACTCGCGTGGGACAGGAGACTACGAGCAGTACTTC.

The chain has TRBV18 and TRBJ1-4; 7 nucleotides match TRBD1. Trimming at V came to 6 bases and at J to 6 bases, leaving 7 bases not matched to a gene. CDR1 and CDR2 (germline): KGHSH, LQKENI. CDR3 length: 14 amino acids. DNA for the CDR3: TGTGCCAGCTCGCTGGGACAGTTCGATGAAAAACTGTTTTTT. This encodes CASSLGQFDEKLFF.

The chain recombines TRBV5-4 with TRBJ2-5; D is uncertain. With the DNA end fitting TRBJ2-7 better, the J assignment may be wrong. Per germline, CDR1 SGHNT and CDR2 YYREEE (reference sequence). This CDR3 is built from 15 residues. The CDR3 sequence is CASSLMGVSSYEQYF. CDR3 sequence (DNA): TGTGCCAGCAGCTTGATGGGCGTCAGCTCCTACGAGCAGTACTTC.

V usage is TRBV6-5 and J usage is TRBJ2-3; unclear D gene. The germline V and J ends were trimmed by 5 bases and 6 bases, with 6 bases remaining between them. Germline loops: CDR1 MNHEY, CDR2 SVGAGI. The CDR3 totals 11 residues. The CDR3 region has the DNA TGTGCCAGCAGTGCCTTGGATACGCAGTATTTT. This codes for CASSALDTQYF.

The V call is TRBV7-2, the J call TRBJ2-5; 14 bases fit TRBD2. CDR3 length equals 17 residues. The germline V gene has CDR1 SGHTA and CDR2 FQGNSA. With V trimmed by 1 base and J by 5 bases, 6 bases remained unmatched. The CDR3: CASSLGPGLAGVETQYF. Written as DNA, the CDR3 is TGTGCCAGCAGCTTAGGACCGGGACTAGCGGGAGTTGAGACCCAGTACTTC.

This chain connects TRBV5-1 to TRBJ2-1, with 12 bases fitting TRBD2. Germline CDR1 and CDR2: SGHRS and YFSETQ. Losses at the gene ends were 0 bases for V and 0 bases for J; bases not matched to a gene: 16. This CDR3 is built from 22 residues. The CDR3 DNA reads TGCGCCAGCAGCTTGGGGTACCGGGCACTAGCGGGAGGCCCGAGCTCCTACAATGAGCAGTTCTTC. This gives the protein CASSLGYRALAGGPSSYNEQFF.

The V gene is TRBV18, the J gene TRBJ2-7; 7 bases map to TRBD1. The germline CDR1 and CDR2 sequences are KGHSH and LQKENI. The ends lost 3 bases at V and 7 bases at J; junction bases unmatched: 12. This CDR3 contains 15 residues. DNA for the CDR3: TGTGCCAGCTCACCCGACGGACAGGCTGGTTGGGAGCAGTACTTC. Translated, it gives CASSPDGQAGWEQYF.

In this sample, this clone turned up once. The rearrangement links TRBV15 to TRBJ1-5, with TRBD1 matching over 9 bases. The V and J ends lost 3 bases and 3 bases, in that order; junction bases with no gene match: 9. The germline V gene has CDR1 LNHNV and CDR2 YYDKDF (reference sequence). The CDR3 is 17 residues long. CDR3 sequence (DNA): TGTGCCACCAGCAGTACATCGACAGGGGGAGACAATCAGCCCCAGCATTTT. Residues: CATSSTSTGGDNQPQHF.

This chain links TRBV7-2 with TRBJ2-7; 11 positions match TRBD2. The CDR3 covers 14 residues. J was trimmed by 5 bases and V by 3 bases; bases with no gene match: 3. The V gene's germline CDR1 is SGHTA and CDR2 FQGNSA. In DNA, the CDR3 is TGTGCCAGCAGCTTTAGCGGGAGGGGTAACGAGCAGTACTTC. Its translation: CASSFSGRGNEQYF.

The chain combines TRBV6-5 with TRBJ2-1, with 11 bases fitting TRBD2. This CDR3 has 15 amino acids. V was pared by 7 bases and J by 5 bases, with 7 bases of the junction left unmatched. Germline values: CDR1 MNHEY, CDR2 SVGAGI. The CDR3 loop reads CASNPGLAVHNEQFF. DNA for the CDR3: TGTGCCAGCAACCCGGGACTAGCGGTTCACAATGAGCAGTTCTTC.

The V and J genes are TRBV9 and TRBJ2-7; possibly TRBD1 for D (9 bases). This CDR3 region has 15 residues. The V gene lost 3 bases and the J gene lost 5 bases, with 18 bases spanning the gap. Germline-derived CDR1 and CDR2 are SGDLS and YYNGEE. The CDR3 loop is CASSAGGDRADEQYF. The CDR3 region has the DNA TGTGCCAGCAGCGCGGGGGGGGACAGGGCGGACGAGCAGTACTTC. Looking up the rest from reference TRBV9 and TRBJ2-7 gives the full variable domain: DSGVTQTPKHLITATGQRVTLRCSPRSGDLSVYWYQQSLDQGLQFLIQYYNGEERAKGNILERFSAQQFPDLHSELNLSSLELGDSALYFCASSAGGDRADEQYFGPGTRLTVT.

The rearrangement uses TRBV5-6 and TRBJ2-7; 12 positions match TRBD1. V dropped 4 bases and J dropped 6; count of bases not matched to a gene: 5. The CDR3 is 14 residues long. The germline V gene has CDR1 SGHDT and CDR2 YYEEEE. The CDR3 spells CASSPGQGAREQYF. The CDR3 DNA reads TGTGCCAGCAGCCCGGGACAGGGGGCCCGCGAGCAGTACTTC.

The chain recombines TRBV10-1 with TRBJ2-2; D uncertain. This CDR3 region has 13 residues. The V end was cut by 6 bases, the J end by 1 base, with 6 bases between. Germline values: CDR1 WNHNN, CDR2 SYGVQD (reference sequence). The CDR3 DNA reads TGCGCCAGCAGGAACGGGAACACCGGGGAGCTGTTTTTT. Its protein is CASRNGNTGELFF.

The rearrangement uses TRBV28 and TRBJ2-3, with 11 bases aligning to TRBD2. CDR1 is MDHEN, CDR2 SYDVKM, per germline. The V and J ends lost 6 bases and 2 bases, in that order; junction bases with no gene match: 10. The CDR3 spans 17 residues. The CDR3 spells CASRSHSGRALTDTQYF. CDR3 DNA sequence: TGTGCCAGCAGGAGCCATAGCGGGAGGGCCCTCACAGATACGCAGTATTTT.

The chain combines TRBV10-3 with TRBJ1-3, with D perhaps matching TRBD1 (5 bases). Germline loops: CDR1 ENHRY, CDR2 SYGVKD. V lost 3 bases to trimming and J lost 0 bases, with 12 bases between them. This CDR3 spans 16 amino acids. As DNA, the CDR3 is TGTGCCATCAGTGACCCGGACGGGACCTCTGGAAACACCATATATTTT. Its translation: CAISDPDGTSGNTIYF.

CDR3 sequence: CASSFSPGTDTQYF. The CDR3 bases are TGTGCCAGCAGTTTCTCCCCTGGAACAGATACGCAGTATTTT. The chain recombines TRBV28 with TRBJ2-3, with D unclear. From germline, CDR1 is MDHEN and CDR2 SYDVKM. V was clipped by 3 bases and J by 3 bases, with 10 bases between them. The CDR3 length is 14 residues.

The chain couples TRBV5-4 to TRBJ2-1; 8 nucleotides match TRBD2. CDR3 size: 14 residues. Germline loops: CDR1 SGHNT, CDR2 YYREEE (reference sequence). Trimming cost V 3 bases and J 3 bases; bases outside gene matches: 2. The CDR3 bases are TGTGCCAGCAGCTCGAGCGGGAGCTACAATGAGCAGTTCTTC. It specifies CASSSSGSYNEQFF.

CDR3 sequence (DNA): TGCAGCGTTGAACCGGGACAGGGATCCTACGAGCAGTACTTC. This codes for CSVEPGQGSYEQYF. V usage is TRBV29-1 and J usage is TRBJ2-7; TRBD1 matches 9 bases. Trimming removed 2 bases from V and 1 base from J; junction bases left unmatched: 3. Germline CDR1 and CDR2: SQVTM and ANQGSEA. The CDR3 extends over 14 amino acids.

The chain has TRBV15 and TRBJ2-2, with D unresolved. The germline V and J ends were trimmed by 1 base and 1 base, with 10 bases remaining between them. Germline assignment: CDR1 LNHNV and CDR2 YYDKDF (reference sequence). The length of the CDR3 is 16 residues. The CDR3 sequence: CATSRGRRRNTGELFF. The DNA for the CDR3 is TGTGCCACCAGCAGAGGAAGACGAAGGAACACCGGGGAGCTGTTTTTT.

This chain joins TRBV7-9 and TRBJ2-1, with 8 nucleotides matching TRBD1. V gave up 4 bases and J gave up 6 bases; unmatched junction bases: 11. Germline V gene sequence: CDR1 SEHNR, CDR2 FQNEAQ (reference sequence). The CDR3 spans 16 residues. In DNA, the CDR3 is TGTGCCAGCAGCTCCACTGACAGGGGACAACGCAATGAGCAGTTCTTC. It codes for CASSSTDRGQRNEQFF.

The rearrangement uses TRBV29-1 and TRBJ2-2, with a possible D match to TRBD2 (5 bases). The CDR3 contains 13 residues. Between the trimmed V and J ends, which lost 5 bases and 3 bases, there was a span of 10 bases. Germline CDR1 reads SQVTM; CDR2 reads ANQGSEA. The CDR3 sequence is CSVYSDHTGELFF. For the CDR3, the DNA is TGCAGCGTTTATAGCGACCACACCGGGGAGCTGTTTTTT.

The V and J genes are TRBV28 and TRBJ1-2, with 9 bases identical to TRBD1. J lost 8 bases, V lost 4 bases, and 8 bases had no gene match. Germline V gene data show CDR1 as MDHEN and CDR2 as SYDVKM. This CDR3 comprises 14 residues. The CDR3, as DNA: TGTGCCAGCAGTTACGCCGGGACAGGGTACGGCTACACCTTC. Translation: CASSYAGTGYGYTF.

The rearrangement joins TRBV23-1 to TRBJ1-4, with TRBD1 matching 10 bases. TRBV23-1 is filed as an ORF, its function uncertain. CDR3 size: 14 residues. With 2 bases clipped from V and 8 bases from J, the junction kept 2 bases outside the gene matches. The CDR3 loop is CASSQGTGDEKLFF. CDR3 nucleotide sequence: TGCGCCAGCAGTCAAGGGACAGGGGACGAAAAACTGTTTTTT.

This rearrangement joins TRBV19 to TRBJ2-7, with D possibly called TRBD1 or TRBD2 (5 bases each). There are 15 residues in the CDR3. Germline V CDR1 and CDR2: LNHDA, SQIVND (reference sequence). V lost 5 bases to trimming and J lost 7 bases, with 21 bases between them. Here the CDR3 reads CASSATGTAPGEQYF. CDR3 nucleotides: TGTGCCAGTAGTGCCACCGGGACGGCCCCTGGAGAGCAGTACTTC.

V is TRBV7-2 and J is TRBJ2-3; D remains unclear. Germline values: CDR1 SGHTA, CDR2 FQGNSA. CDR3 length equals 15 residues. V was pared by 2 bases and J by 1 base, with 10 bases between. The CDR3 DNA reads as TGTGCCAGCAGCTTATGGGCGACCCGCACAGATACGCAGTATTTT. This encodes CASSLWATRTDTQYF.

The CDR3 is CASSSQGVNTGELFF. The CDR3, as DNA: TGTGCCAGTAGTAGCCAGGGGGTGAACACCGGGGAGCTGTTTTTT. This chain links TRBV19 with TRBJ2-2; 7 bases fit TRBD1. Looked up from germline, CDR1 is LNHDA and CDR2 is SQIVND (reference sequence). There are 15 residues in the CDR3. J was trimmed by 1 base and V by 4 bases; bases with no gene match: 3.